This T cell receptor (beta chain) was sequenced in a study of cytomegalovirus exposure and HLA in healthy donors. Study findings and constraints: Most TCR sequences were seen very rarely across donors, but some public TCRs occurred in many. A highly shared variant cluster was judged a likely technical artifact. Earlier analysis found most TCR beta V segments productive about 87% or about 30% of the time.

This CDR3 contains 15 residues. Trimming removed 0 bases from V and 4 bases from J; junction bases left unmatched: 2. Germline loops: CDR1 LNHNV, CDR2 YYDKDF (reference sequence). On this clone itself: Its antigen is unidentified.

The study ran its PCR with 60 Vbeta and 13 Jbeta primers. Measured with immunoSEQ multiplex PCR; TCRdb has only the in-frame clones, and not every one. The data hold 78,000 or so clones, with over 60% observed a single time. The J gene is TRBJ2-1, the V gene TRBV15; 8 nucleotides align to TRBD2. Sequencing input: PBMCs. The clonotype originates from a male donor in good health and CMV-seropositive. The CDR3 region has the DNA TGTGCCACCAGCAGAGATTCTAGCGGGTACAATGAGCAGTTCTTC. It specifies CATSRDSSGYNEQFF.